This T cell receptor beta chain was sequenced in a study of blood T cell repertoires in COVID-19. This CDR3 comprises 16 residues. Between the trimmed V and J ends, which lost 0 bases and 0 bases, there was a span of 6 bases. Germline V gives CDR1 MRHNA, CDR2 SNTAGT. The table lists this clone with a count of one. The protocol was immunoSEQ multiplex PCR, while the TCRdb copy is restricted to in-frame clones and leaves out a portion. The sample has approximately 9,500 clones, 80% to 90% seen once; the top ten hold approximately 5.5%. The source material was peripheral blood. The chain is built from TRBV6-4 and TRBJ2-6, with a weak D call TRBD1 (5 bases). The clonotype was recovered from a human donor in a cohort sampled during active COVID-19. CDR3 amino acids: CASSDSGVSGANVLTF. The CDR3 DNA is TGTGCCAGCAGTGACTCAGGGGTCTCTGGGGCCAACGTCCTGACTTTC.